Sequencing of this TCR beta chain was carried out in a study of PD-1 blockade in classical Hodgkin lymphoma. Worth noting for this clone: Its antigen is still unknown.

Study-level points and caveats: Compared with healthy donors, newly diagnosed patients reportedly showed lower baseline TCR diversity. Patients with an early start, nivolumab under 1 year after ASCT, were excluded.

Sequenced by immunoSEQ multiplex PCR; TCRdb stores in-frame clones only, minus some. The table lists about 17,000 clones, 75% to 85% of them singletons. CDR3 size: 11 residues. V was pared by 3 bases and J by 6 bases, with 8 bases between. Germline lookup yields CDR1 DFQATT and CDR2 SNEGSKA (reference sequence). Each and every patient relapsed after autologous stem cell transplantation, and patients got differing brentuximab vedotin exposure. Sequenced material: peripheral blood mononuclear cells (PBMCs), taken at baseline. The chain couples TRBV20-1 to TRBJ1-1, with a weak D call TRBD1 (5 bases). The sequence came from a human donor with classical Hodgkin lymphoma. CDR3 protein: CSASRGAEAFF. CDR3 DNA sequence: TGCAGTGCTAGCCGGGGCGCTGAAGCTTTCTTT.